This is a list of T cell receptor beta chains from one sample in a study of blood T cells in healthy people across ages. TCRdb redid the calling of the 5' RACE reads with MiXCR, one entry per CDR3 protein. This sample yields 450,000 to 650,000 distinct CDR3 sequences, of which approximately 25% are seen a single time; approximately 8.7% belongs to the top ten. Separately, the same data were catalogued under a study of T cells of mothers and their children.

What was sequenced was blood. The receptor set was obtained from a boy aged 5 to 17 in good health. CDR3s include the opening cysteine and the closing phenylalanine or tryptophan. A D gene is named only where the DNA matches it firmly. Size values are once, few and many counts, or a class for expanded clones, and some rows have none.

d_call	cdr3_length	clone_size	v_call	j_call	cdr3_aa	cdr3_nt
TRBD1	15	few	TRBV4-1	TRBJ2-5	CASSHGQGRKETQYF	TGCGCCAGCAGCCACGGACAGGGGCGAAAAGAGACCCAGTACTTC
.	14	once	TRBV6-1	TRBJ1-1	CASSEWAGLTEAFF	TGTGCCAGCAGTGAATGGGCTGGGCTCACTGAAGCTTTCTTT
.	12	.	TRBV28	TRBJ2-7	CASTLPNGQKYF	TGTGCCAGCACCCTTCCTAACGGACAAAAGTACTTC
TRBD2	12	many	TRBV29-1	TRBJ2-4	CSAGGGGNIQYF	TGCAGCGCCGGGGGGGGTGGCAACATTCAGTACTTC
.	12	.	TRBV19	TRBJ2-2	CASSASTGELFF	TGTGCCAGTAGTGCCAGCACCGGGGAGCTGTTTTTT
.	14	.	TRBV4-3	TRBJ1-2	CASSQAGPEYGYTF	TGCGCCAGCAGCCAAGCGGGACCGGAATATGGCTACACCTTC
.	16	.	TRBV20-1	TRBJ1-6	CSASLFGSSYNSPLHF	TGCAGTGCTAGTCTGTTCGGTAGCTCCTATAATTCACCCCTCCACTTT
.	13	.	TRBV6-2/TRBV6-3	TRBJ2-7	CASRGFRSYEQYF	TGTGCCAGCAGGGGATTTCGGTCCTACGAGCAGTACTTC
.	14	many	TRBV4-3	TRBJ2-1	CASSQGSSYNEQFF	TGTGCCAGCAGTCAAGGTAGCTCCTACAATGAGCAGTTCTTC
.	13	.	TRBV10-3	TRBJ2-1	CAIGGGGFNEQFF	TGTGCCATCGGGGGGGGCGGCTTCAATGAGCAGTTCTTC
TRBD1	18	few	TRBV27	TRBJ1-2	CASSQDPGQGAFEYGYTF	TGTGCCAGCAGTCAAGATCCGGGACAGGGGGCTTTCGAGTATGGCTACACCTTC
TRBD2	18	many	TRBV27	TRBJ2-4	CASSSETTNPSGRDIQYF	TGTGCCAGCAGTTCCGAAACTACAAACCCTAGCGGGAGAGACATTCAGTACTTC
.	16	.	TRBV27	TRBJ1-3	CASSSRTVSSGNTIYF	TGTGCCAGCAGTTCTCGGACAGTGAGCTCTGGAAACACCATATATTTT
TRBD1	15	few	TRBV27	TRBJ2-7	CASSLSSGQFDEQYF	TGTGCCAGCAGTTTATCATCGGGACAGTTCGACGAGCAGTACTTC
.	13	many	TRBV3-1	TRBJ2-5	CASSLPGQETQYF	TGTGCCAGCAGCCTCCCCGGCCAAGAGACCCAGTACTTC
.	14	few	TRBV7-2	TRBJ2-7	CASSSPATGYEQYF	TGTGCCAGCAGCTCCCCGGCAACCGGCTACGAGCAGTACTTC
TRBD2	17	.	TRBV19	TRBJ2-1	CASSYGTSGTSYNEQFF	TGTGCCAGTAGCTATGGGACTAGCGGGACCTCCTACAATGAGCAGTTCTTC
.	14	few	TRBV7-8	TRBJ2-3	CASSLNRWADTQYF	TGTGCCAGCAGCTTAAACAGATGGGCAGATACGCAGTATTTT
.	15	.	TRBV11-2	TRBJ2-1	CASSLEVYQDNEQFF	TGTGCCAGCAGCTTAGAGGTGTACCAGGACAATGAGCAGTTCTTC
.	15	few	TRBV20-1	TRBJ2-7	CSAPNPKSVVDEQYF	TGCAGTGCTCCCAACCCCAAGAGCGTCGTGGACGAGCAGTACTTC
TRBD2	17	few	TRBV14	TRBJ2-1	CASSQALAGGRNNEQFF	TGTGCCAGCAGCCAAGCACTAGCGGGGGGGCGGAACAATGAGCAGTTCTTC
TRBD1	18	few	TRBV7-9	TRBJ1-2	CASSPGRGRLKPNYGYTF	TGTGCCAGCAGCCCAGGGAGGGGGCGATTGAAGCCCAACTATGGCTACACCTTC
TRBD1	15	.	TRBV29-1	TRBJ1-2	CSAEGWDSGPLGYTF	TGCAGCGCTGAAGGATGGGACAGTGGTCCGCTCGGCTACACCTTC
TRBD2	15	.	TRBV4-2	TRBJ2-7	CASSQALAGGYEQYF	TGTGCCAGCAGCCAAGCTCTGGCGGGAGGTTACGAGCAGTACTTC
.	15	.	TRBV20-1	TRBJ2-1	CSAQPGLAAYNEQFF	TGCAGTGCCCAACCGGGGTTAGCGGCTTACAATGAGCAGTTCTTC
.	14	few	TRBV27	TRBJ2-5	CASSFLGGQETQYF	TGTGCCAGCAGTTTCTTAGGGGGACAAGAGACCCAGTACTTC
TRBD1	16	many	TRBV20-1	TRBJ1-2	CSARDRIRDREGGYTF	TGCAGTGCTAGAGATCGGATTAGGGACAGGGAGGGTGGCTACACCTTC
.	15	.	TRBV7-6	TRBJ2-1	CASSALGVIYNEQFF	TGTGCCAGCAGCGCGCTGGGGGTCATTTACAATGAGCAGTTCTTC
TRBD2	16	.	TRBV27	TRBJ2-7	CASSPPGLAASYEQYF	TGTGCCAGCAGTCCACCGGGACTAGCGGCCTCCTACGAGCAGTACTTC
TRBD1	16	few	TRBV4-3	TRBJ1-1	CASSFGTGQMNTEAFF	TGCGCCAGCAGTTTCGGGACAGGGCAAATGAACACTGAAGCTTTCTTT
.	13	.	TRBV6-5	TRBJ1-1	CASLSAVNTEAFF	TGTGCCAGCCTCTCTGCCGTGAACACTGAAGCTTTCTTT
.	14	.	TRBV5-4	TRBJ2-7	CASSAGLDTYEQYF	TGTGCCAGCAGCGCTGGACTGGATACCTACGAGCAGTACTTC
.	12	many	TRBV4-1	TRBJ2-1	CASSQDRVEQFF	TGCGCCAGCAGCCAGGACAGAGTTGAGCAGTTCTTC
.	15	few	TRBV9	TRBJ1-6	CARKKGSHVKSPLHF	TGTGCCAGGAAGAAGGGTTCCCACGTGAAATCACCCCTCCACTTT
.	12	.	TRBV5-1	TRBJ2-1	CASSYERNEQFF	TGCGCCAGCAGCTATGAGCGGAATGAGCAGTTCTTC
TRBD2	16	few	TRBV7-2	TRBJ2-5	CASSLGTSGLGVTQYF	TGTGCCAGCAGCTTAGGGACTAGCGGTTTGGGGGTGACCCAGTACTTC
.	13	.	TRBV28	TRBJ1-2	CASSLNANYGYTF	TGTGCCAGCAGTTTAAATGCAAACTATGGCTACACCTTC
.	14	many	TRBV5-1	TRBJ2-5	CASSVNREGETQYF	TGCGCCAGCAGCGTAAACAGGGAGGGAGAGACCCAGTACTTC
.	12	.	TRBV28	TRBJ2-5	CASRRQQETQYF	TGTGCCAGCAGGCGACAGCAAGAGACCCAGTACTTC
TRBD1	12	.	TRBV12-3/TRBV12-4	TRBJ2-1	CASSGQGNEQFF	TGTGCCAGCAGTGGACAGGGCAATGAGCAGTTCTTC
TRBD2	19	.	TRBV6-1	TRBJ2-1	CAGGKSTGTSGASYNEQFF	TGTGCCGGAGGCAAGAGCACCGGGACTAGCGGGGCATCCTACAATGAGCAGTTCTTC
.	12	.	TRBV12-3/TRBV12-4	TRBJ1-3	CASSWTLNTIYF	TGTGCCAGCAGTTGGACGCTAAACACCATATATTTT
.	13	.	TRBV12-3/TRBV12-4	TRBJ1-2	CASSLGPHYGYTF	TGTGCCAGCAGTTTAGGCCCGCACTATGGCTACACCTTC
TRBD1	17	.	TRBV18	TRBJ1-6	CASSPRGTGSYNSPLHF	TGTGCCAGCTCACCACGTGGGACAGGTTCCTATAATTCACCCCTCCACTTT
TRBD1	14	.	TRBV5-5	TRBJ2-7	CASSLLGTGYEQYF	TGTGCCAGCAGCTTGCTTGGGACAGGGTACGAGCAGTACTTC
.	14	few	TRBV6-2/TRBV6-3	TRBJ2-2	CASRPGRNTGELFF	TGTGCCAGCAGACCGGGACGGAACACCGGGGAGCTGTTTTTT